A single sample gave rise to the 8 T cell receptor beta chains below, sequenced in a study of blood T cell repertoires in COVID-19. Libraries were prepared by immunoSEQ multiplex PCR; TCRdb keeps only in-frame clonotypes and omits some of them. Seen here are more than 300,000 clones, 70% to 90% observed once, and the top ten hold about 9.4%. The sample was peripheral blood. Receptor source: a woman between 25 and 40 years old with COVID-19, enrolled during active disease.

Turning to this clone: In the same sample, other DNA sequences code for this CDR3. The J gene is TRBJ2-1, the V gene TRBV7-6; 8 bases fit TRBD2. Germline V CDR1 and CDR2: SGHVS, FNYEAQ. Germline trimming cut 5 bases from V and 2 bases from J; bases unmatched to any gene: 5. The CDR3 sequence is 15 residues long. In DNA, the CDR3 is TGTGCCAGCAGCCTTAGCGGGAACGCCTACAATGAGCAGTTCTTC. Its translation is CASSLSGNAYNEQFF.

J is TRBJ2-5 and V is TRBV5-5; TRBD2 might be the D (5 bases). Germline CDR1 is SGHKS and CDR2 is YYEKEE (reference sequence). The CDR3 length is 14 residues. Trimming removed 0 bases from V and 5 bases from J, with 11 bases in between. The CDR3 DNA reads as TGTGCCAGCAGCTTGGGGGTGGAGGAGGAGACCCAGTACTTC. Encoded protein: CASSLGVEEETQYF. Filled out from reference TRBV5-5 and TRBJ2-5, the complete variable domain reads DAGVTQSPTHLIKTRGQQVTLRCSPISGHKSVSWYQQVLGQGPQFIFQYYEKEERGRGNFPDRFSARQFPNYSSELNVNALLLGDSALYLCASSLGVEEETQYFGPGTRLLVL.

V is TRBV12-5 and J is TRBJ1-2; 8 bases line up with TRBD1. J gave up 10 bases and V 1 base, and 2 bases lay outside the gene matches. Per germline, CDR1 LGHNT and CDR2 FRNRAP. CDR3 size: 12 residues. CDR3 in DNA: TGTGCTAGTGGTTTGGGGACAGGGCCCTACACCTTC. It is translated as CASGLGTGPYTF. The whole variable domain, filled in from reference TRBV12-5 and TRBJ1-2, reads DARVTQTPRHKVTEMGQEVTMRCQPILGHNTVFWYRQTMMQGLELLAYFRNRAPLDDSGMPKDRFSAEMPDATLATLKIQPSEPRDSAVYFCASGLGTGPYTFGSGTRLTVV.

The genes are TRBV18 and TRBJ2-7, with 9 positions matching TRBD1. Looked up from germline, CDR1 is KGHSH and CDR2 is LQKENI. The CDR3 consists of 13 residues. Losses at the gene ends were 6 bases for V and 6 bases for J; bases not matched to a gene: 6. Here the CDR3 DNA reads TGTGCCAGCTCCACAGGGGGCTCGGGCGAGCAGTACTTC. Translation: CASSTGGSGEQYF.

V and J are TRBV7-3 and TRBJ2-2; 10 nucleotides line up with TRBD2. The germline gives CDR1 SGHTA, CDR2 FQGTGA. With 6 bases clipped from V and 5 bases from J, the junction kept 3 bases outside the gene matches. CDR3 length equals 14 residues. CDR3 in amino acids: CASSSTSGTGELFF. The CDR3 nucleotides read TGTGCCAGCAGTTCGACTAGCGGGACCGGGGAGCTGTTTTTT.

The chain links TRBV28 to TRBJ2-3, with 7 positions matching TRBD2. The CDR3 sequence is 16 residues long. Germline CDR1 MDHEN, CDR2 SYDVKM. Trimming removed 2 bases from V and 3 bases from J; junction bases left unmatched: 8. The CDR3: CASSLGGGPGTDTQYF. The CDR3 region has the DNA TGTGCCAGCAGTTTAGGGGGAGGGCCGGGGACAGATACGCAGTATTTT. Combining the CDR3 with reference TRBV28 and TRBJ2-3 gives the whole variable domain DVKVTQSSRYLVKRTGEKVFLECVQDMDHENMFWYRQDPGLGLRLIYFSYDVKMKEKGDIPEGYSVSREKKERFSLILESASTNQTSMYLCASSLGGGPGTDTQYFGPGTRLTVL.

The chain recombines TRBV6-5 with TRBJ2-3; 8 bases fit TRBD2. The CDR3 runs to 14 residues. The germline gives CDR1 MNHEY, CDR2 SVGAGI. V gave up 4 bases and J gave up 3 bases; unmatched junction bases: 3. CDR3 amino acids: CASSSVAGTDTQYF. CDR3 coding DNA: TGTGCCAGCAGTTCAGTAGCGGGAACAGATACGCAGTATTTT.

V is TRBV5-4 and J is TRBJ2-5; 9 nucleotides align to TRBD1. CDR1 and CDR2 (germline): SGHNT, YYREEE (reference sequence). The CDR3 runs to 16 residues. The ends lost 1 base at V and 4 bases at J; junction bases unmatched: 8. In DNA form, the CDR3 reads TGTGCCAGCAGCTTGTCCGGGACAGGGATTGGAGAGACCCAGTACTTC. Protein: CASSLSGTGIGETQYF.